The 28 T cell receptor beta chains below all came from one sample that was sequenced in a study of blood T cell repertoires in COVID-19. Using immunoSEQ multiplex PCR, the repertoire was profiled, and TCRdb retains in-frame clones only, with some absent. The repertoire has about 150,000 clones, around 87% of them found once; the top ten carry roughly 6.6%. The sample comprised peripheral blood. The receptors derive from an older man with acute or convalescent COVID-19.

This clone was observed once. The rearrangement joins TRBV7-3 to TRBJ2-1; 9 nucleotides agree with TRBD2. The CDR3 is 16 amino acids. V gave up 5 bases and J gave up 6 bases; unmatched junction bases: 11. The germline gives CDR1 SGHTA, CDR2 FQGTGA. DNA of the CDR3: TGTGCCAGCAGCCCGGGGGGGACTAGCAGGGCCAATGAGCAGTTCTTC. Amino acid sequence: CASSPGGTSRANEQFF. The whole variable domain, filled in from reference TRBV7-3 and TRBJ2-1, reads GAGVSQTPSNKVTEKGKYVELRCDPISGHTALYWYRQSLGQGPEFLIYFQGTGAADDSGLPNDRFFAVRPEGSVSTLKIQRTERGDSAVYLCASSPGGTSRANEQFFGPGTRLTVL.

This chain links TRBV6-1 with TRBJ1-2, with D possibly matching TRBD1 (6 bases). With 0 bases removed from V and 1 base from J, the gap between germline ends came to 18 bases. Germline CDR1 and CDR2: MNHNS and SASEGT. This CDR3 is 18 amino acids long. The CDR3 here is CASSEAEVRGSFNYGYTF. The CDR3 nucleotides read TGTGCCAGCAGTGAAGCCGAAGTCAGGGGATCGTTTAACTATGGCTACACCTTC.

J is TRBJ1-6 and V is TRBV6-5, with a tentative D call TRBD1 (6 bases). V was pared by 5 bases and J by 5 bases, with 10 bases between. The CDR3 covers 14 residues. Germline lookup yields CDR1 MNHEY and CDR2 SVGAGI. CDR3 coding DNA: TGTGCCAGCAGTACCACAGGGAATAATTCACCCCTCCACTTT. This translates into CASSTTGNNSPLHF.

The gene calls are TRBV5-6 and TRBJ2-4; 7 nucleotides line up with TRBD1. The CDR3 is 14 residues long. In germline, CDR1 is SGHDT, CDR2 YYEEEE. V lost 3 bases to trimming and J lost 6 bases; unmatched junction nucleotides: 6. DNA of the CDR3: TGTGCCAGCAGCTCGCAAGGGGGCCCAAACATTCAGTACTTC. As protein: CASSSQGGPNIQYF.

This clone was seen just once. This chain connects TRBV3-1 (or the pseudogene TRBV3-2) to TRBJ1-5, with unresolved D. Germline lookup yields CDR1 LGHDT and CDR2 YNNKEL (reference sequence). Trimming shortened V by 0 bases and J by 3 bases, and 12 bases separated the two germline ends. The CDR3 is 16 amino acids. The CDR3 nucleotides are TGTGCCAGCAGCCAAGAGGTAGGCGGATCCAATCAGCCCCAGCATTTT. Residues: CASSQEVGGSNQPQHF.

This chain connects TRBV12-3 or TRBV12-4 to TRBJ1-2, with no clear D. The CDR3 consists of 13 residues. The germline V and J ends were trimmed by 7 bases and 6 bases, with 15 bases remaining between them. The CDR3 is CASTPSPKDGYTF. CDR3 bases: TGTGCCAGCACCCCTAGTCCCAAGGATGGCTACACCTTC.

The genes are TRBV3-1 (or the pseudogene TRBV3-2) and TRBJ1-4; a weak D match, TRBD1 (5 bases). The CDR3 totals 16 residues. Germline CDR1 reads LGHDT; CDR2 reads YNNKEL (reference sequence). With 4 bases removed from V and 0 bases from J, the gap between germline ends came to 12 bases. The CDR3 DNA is TGTGCCAGCAGCCGAGCCTCGGGGGCAACTAATGAAAAACTGTTTTTT. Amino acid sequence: CASSRASGATNEKLFF.

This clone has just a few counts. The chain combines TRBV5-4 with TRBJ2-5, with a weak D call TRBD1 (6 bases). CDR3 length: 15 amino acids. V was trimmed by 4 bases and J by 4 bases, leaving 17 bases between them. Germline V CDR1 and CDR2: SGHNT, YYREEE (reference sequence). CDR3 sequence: CASSPGTPGRETQYF. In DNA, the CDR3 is TGTGCCAGCAGCCCCGGGACACCCGGGCGAGAGACCCAGTACTTC. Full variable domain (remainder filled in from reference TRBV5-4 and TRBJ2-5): ETGVTQSPTHLIKTRGQQVTLRCSSQSGHNTVSWYQQALGQGPQFIFQYYREEENGRGNFPPRFSGLQFPNYSSELNVNALELDDSALYLCASSPGTPGRETQYFGPGTRLLVL.

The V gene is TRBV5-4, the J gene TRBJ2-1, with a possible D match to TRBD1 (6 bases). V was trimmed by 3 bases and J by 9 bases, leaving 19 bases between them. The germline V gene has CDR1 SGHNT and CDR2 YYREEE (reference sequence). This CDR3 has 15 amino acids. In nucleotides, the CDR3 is TGTGCCAGCAGCTGGGGGAGCTACAGGGAAGGTGAGCAGTTCTTC. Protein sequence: CASSWGSYREGEQFF.

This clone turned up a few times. The CDR3 is CASSKGGQGCSPLHF. DNA for the CDR3: TGTGCCAGCAGCAAGGGGGGACAGGGATGCTCACCCCTCCACTTT. V usage is TRBV21-1 and J usage is TRBJ1-6; the table's D call, TRBD1, has no DNA check behind it. TRBV21-1 is termed a pseudogene. CDR3 length equals 15 residues.

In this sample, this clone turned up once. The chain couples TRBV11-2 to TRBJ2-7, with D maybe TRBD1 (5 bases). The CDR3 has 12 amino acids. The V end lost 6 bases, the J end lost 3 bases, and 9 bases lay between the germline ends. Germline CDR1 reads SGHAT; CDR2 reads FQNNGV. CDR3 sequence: CASRPTGYEQYF. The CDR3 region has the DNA TGTGCCAGCAGACCAACAGGCTACGAGCAGTACTTC.

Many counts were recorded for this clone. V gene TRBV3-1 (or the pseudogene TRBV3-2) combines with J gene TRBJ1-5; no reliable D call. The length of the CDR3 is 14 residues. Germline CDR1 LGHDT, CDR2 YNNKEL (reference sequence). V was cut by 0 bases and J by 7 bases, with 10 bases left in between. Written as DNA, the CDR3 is TGTGCCAGCAGCCAAGATAACAGAGAACAGCCCCAGCATTTT. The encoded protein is CASSQDNREQPQHF.

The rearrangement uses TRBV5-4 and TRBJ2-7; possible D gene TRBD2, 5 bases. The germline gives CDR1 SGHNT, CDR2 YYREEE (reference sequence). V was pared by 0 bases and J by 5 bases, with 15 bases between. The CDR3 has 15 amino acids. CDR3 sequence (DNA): TGTGCCAGCAGCTTGGAAGCGGTTCGAGTAAACGAGCAGTACTTC. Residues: CASSLEAVRVNEQYF. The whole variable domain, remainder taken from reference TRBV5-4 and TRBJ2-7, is ETGVTQSPTHLIKTRGQQVTLRCSSQSGHNTVSWYQQALGQGPQFIFQYYREEENGRGNFPPRFSGLQFPNYSSELNVNALELDDSALYLCASSLEAVRVNEQYFGPGTRLTVT.

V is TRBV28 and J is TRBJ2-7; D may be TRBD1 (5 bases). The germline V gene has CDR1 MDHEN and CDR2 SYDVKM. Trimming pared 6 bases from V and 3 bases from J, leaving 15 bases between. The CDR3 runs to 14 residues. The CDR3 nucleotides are TGTGCCAGCAGCCTAGACTTGGGGCTCTACGAGCAGTACTTC. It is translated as CASSLDLGLYEQYF.

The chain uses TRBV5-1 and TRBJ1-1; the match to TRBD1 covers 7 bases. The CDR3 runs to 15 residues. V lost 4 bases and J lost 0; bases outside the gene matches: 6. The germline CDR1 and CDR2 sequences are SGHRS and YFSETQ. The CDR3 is CASSSWDSMNTEAFF. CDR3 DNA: TGCGCCAGCAGCAGTTGGGACAGCATGAACACTGAAGCTTTCTTT.

The chain's CDR3 is CASSEDIGASETQYF. As DNA, the CDR3 is TGTGCCAGCAGCGAGGACATTGGGGCTTCAGAGACCCAGTACTTC. This chain uses TRBV11-2 with TRBJ2-5, with D possibly TRBD1 on 5 matching bases. V gave up 5 bases and J gave up 4 bases, with 17 bases separating them. There are 15 residues in the CDR3. Germline CDR1 is SGHAT and CDR2 is FQNNGV.

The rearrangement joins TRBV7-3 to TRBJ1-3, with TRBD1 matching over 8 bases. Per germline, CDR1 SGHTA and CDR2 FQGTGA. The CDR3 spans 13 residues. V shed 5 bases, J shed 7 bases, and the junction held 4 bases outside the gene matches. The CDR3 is CASSPGGSNTIYF. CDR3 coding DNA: TGTGCCAGCAGCCCAGGGGGCTCGAACACCATATATTTT.

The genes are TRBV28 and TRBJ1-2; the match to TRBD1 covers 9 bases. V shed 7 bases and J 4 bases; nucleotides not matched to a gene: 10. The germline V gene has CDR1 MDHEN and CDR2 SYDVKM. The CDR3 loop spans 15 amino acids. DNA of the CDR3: TGTGCCAGCACCCGGGACAGGGTTTCTGGCTATGGCTACACCTTC. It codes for CASTRDRVSGYGYTF.

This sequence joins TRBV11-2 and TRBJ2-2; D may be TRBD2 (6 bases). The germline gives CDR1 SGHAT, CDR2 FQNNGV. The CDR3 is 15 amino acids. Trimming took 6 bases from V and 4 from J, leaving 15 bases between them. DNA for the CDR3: TGTGCCAGCAGGGGGAGGCAGGGAAGCACCGGGGAGCTGTTTTTT. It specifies CASRGRQGSTGELFF.

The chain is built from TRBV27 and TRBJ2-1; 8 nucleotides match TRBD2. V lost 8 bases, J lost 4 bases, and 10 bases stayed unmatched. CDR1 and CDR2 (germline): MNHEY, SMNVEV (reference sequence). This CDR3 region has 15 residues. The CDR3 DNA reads TGTGCCAGCGGTATTAGCGGGGCCCCATACAATGAGCAGTTCTTC. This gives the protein CASGISGAPYNEQFF.

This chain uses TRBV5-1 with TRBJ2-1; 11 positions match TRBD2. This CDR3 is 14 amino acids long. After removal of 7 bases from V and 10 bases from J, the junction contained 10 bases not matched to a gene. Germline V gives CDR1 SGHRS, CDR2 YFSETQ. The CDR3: CASGGGLAAREQFF. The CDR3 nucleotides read TGCGCCAGCGGAGGGGGACTAGCGGCCCGGGAGCAGTTCTTC.

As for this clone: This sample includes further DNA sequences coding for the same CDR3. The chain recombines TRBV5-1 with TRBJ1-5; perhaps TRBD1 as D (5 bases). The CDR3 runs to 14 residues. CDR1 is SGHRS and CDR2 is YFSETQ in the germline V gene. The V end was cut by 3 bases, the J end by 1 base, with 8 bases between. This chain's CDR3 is CASSSGQSNQPQHF. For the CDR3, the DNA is TGCGCCAGCAGCTCCGGACAAAGCAATCAGCCCCAGCATTTT.

CDR3 sequence (DNA): TGTGCCACCAGCGTCGGGGGGGATCAGCCCCAGCATTTT. Amino acids: CATSVGGDQPQHF. V usage is TRBV15 and J usage is TRBJ1-5, with D perhaps TRBD1 (5 bases). Germline V gene data show CDR1 as LNHNV and CDR2 as YYDKDF (reference sequence). Deletions cut 5 bases from V and 5 bases from J, with 10 bases between. This CDR3 region has 13 residues.

The CDR3 region has the DNA TGCAGTGCTATGTCGGTCTATGGCTACACCTTC. As protein: CSAMSVYGYTF. The chain is built from TRBV20-1 and TRBJ1-2; unclear D gene. The CDR3 length is 11 residues. Germline V lookup: CDR1 DFQATT, CDR2 SNEGSKA (reference sequence). Trimming removed 4 bases from V and 4 bases from J, with 7 bases in between.

CDR3 coding DNA: TGTGCCAGCAGCCCCCATTTCCGGGAGAACACCATATATTTT. As protein: CASSPHFRENTIYF. The genes are TRBV3-1 (or the pseudogene TRBV3-2) and TRBJ1-3, with D unresolved. Germline CDR1 and CDR2: LGHDT and YNNKEL (reference sequence). The CDR3 covers 14 residues. V was shortened by 4 bases and J by 7 bases, with 14 bases between the two germline ends.

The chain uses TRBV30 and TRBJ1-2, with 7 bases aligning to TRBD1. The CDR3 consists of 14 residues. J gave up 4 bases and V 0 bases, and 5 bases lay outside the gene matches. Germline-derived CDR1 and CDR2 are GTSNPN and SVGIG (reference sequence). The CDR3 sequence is CAWSVTTGRYGYTF. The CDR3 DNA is TGTGCCTGGAGTGTTACGACAGGGCGCTATGGCTACACCTTC.

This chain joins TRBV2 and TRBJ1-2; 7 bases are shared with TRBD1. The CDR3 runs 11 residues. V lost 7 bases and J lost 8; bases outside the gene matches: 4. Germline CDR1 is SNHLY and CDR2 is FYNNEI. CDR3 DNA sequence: TGTGCCAGCACGGACAGGTCCGGCTACACCTTC. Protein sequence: CASTDRSGYTF.

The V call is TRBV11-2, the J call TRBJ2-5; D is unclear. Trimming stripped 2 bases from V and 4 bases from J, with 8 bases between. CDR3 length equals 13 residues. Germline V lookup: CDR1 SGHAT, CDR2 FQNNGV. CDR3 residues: CASSLSNGETQYF. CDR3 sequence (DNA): TGTGCCAGCAGCTTAAGTAACGGAGAGACCCAGTACTTC.